Below, 16 T cell receptor beta chains from the same sample are listed, as sequenced in a study of post-analysis software for immune sequencing data. Study-level results: TRBV segments more frequent in patients than in controls numbered roughly 5 and included TRBV5-6, TRBV5-1 and TRBV20-1.

Presence of unique molecular identifiers characterized the TCR beta cDNA libraries. MiXCR, applied by TCRdb to the PCR reads, yields one record per CDR3 protein. This sample yields around 710,000 distinct CDR3 sequences, of which just over 45% are seen a single time; roughly 4.9% belongs to the top ten. The antigens for these receptors are not known. Input material: blood. The receptors stem from a girl between 10 and 17 years old with multiple sclerosis.

This clonotype was found a few times. The rearrangement joins TRBV18 to TRBJ1-2; D is possibly TRBD1 (6 bases). Trimming removed 0 bases from V and 0 bases from J, with 11 bases in between. CDR3 length equals 16 residues. Germline loops: CDR1 KGHSH, CDR2 LQKENI. This CDR3 reads CASSPPVTGSNYGYTF. CDR3 nucleotides: TGTGCCAGCTCACCACCCGTGACAGGCTCTAACTATGGCTACACCTTC.

The V and J genes are TRBV3-1 and TRBJ2-7, with D unresolved. Trimming removed 0 bases from V and 5 bases from J, with 11 bases in between. CDR3 length: 14 amino acids. Per the germline V gene, CDR1 is LGHDT and CDR2 is YNNKEL (reference sequence). CDR3 region: CASSQDLVVNEQYF. For the CDR3, the DNA is TGTGCCAGCAGCCAAGATCTTGTCGTGAACGAGCAGTACTTC.

This chain joins TRBV20-1 and TRBJ2-7, with D hard to call. The CDR3 is made up of 15 amino acids. The V end was cut by 2 bases, the J end by 3 bases, with 17 bases between. Germline V gene sequence: CDR1 DFQATT, CDR2 SNEGSKA (reference sequence). CDR3 sequence: CSARPLGDSGYEQYF. CDR3 DNA sequence: TGCAGTGCTAGACCCCTAGGTGACTCGGGCTACGAGCAGTACTTC.

This clonotype was seen only once. The rearrangement joins TRBV5-1 to TRBJ2-1; 10 bases line up with TRBD1. The germline gives CDR1 SGHRS, CDR2 YFSETQ. V was pared by 5 bases and J by 6 bases, with 8 bases of the junction left unmatched. The CDR3 extends over 15 amino acids. In DNA form, the CDR3 reads TGCGCCAGCAGACCGGGACAGGGGAGGGCCAATGAGCAGTTCTTC. Its translation is CASRPGQGRANEQFF.

CDR3 sequence: CASSLKGSGTEAFF. CDR3 bases: TGTGCCAGCAGCTTAAAAGGGTCAGGCACTGAAGCTTTCTTT. The gene calls are TRBV7-3 and TRBJ1-1; D uncertain. CDR1 and CDR2 from the germline V gene are SGHTA and FQGTGA. There are 14 residues in the CDR3. V was shortened by 1 base and J by 4 bases, with 10 bases between the two germline ends.

This clonotype has more than one count but fewer than ten. The V and J genes are TRBV7-3 and TRBJ2-5; possibly TRBD1 or TRBD2 for D (5 bases each). CDR3 size: 15 residues. V was clipped by 1 base and J by 4 bases, with 13 bases between them. Germline V gene lookup returns CDR1 SGHTA and CDR2 FQGTGA. The CDR3 nucleotides read TGTGCCAGCAGCTTAAAGTCCGGGGACGGAGAGACCCAGTACTTC. Translation: CASSLKSGDGETQYF. Full variable domain (missing parts from reference TRBV7-3 and TRBJ2-5): GAGVSQTPSNKVTEKGKYVELRCDPISGHTALYWYRQSLGQGPEFLIYFQGTGAADDSGLPNDRFFAVRPEGSVSTLKIQRTERGDSAVYLCASSLKSGDGETQYFGPGTRLLVL.

This chain joins TRBV20-1 and TRBJ2-7, with 7 bases aligning to TRBD1. After removal of 4 bases from V and 3 bases from J, the junction contained 15 bases not matched to a gene. This CDR3 is 16 amino acids long. CDR1 and CDR2 (germline): DFQATT, SNEGSKA (reference sequence). The CDR3 nucleotides are TGCAGTGCTACCCGGGACAGTGGTGGGTTTAGCTACGAGCAGTACTTC. This encodes CSATRDSGGFSYEQYF.

This clonotype came up once. The chain combines TRBV7-2 with TRBJ2-7; a possible D gene is TRBD2 (6 bases). This CDR3 spans 15 amino acids. Germline CDR1 SGHTA, CDR2 FQGNSA. With 1 base removed from V and 2 bases from J, the gap between germline ends came to 12 bases. The CDR3 loop reads CASSLERGTPYEQYF. CDR3 DNA: TGTGCCAGCAGCTTAGAACGGGGGACCCCCTACGAGCAGTACTTC.

The V gene is TRBV10-3, the J gene TRBJ2-1; TRBD1 is a possible D gene (6 bases). The CDR3 is made up of 16 amino acids. Germline-derived CDR1 and CDR2 are ENHRY and SYGVKD. Trimming left V 5 bases short and J 6 bases short, with 20 bases between. The CDR3 sequence: CAISPYRDGASNEQFF. Written as DNA, the CDR3 is TGTGCCATCAGTCCCTACAGGGACGGAGCCTCCAATGAGCAGTTCTTC.

The chain joins TRBV5-6 to TRBJ1-2; tentatively, D is TRBD1 (5 bases). The CDR3 runs to 16 residues. Between the trimmed V and J ends, which lost 4 bases and 0 bases, there was a span of 16 bases. Germline values: CDR1 SGHDT, CDR2 YYEEEE. The CDR3 nucleotides read TGTGCCAGCAGCATCCTCGAAGGACATACTAACTATGGCTACACCTTC. It translates to CASSILEGHTNYGYTF.

This rearrangement joins TRBV3-1 to TRBJ2-7; either TRBD1 or TRBD2 may fit D (5 bases each). This CDR3 spans 13 amino acids. Germline V gives CDR1 LGHDT, CDR2 YNNKEL (reference sequence). V was shortened by 4 bases and J by 7 bases, with 14 bases between the two germline ends. The CDR3 DNA is TGTGCCAGCAGCCCGACGTCGGGGCGGGAGCAGTACTTC. Its protein product is CASSPTSGREQYF.

The chain is built from TRBV5-6 and TRBJ1-2; D not certain. The germline V gene has CDR1 SGHDT and CDR2 YYEEEE. The V end lost 3 bases, the J end lost 0 bases, and 21 bases lay between the germline ends. The CDR3 runs 18 residues. As DNA, the CDR3 is TGTGCCAGCAGCTCCACCGCGTCGGGCCGGAGGGCTAACTATGGCTACACCTTC. Its translation: CASSSTASGRRANYGYTF. Looking up the rest from reference TRBV5-6 and TRBJ1-2 gives the full variable domain: DAGVTQSPTHLIKTRGQQVTLRCSPKSGHDTVSWYQQALGQGPQFIFQYYEEEERQRGNFPDRFSGHQFPNYSSELNVNALLLGDSALYLCASSSTASGRRANYGYTFGSGTRLTVV.

This clonotype was picked up a small number of times. The J gene is TRBJ2-7, the V gene TRBV6-2 or TRBV6-3, with 9 bases fitting TRBD2. Trimming took 0 bases from V and 2 from J; bases not matched to a gene: 2. The germline gives CDR1 MNHEY, CDR2 SVGEGT. This CDR3 has 15 residues. This CDR3 is CASSYSSSGTYEQYF. The CDR3 DNA sequence: TGTGCCAGCAGTTACTCGTCTAGCGGGACCTACGAGCAGTACTTC.

This clonotype has a handful of counts. The genes are TRBV6-5 and TRBJ1-6; possibly TRBD1 for D (6 bases). The germline V gene encodes CDR1 MNHEY and CDR2 SVGAGI. The CDR3 loop spans 15 amino acids. Trimming pared 6 bases from V and 8 bases from J, leaving 17 bases between. CDR3 DNA sequence: TGTGCCAGCAGGGGGGGGGCTCGGCGAGATTCACCCCTCCACTTT. It yields the protein CASRGGARRDSPLHF.

This sequence joins TRBV6-2 or TRBV6-3 and TRBJ1-2; maybe TRBD1 (5 bases). Per the germline V gene, CDR1 is MNHEY and CDR2 is SVGEGT. The CDR3 runs 12 residues. Between the trimmed V and J ends, which lost 8 bases and 5 bases, there was a span of 12 bases. CDR3 nucleotides: TGTGCCAGCGGCTACAGGAATTATGGCTACACCTTC. It specifies CASGYRNYGYTF.

In its sample, this clonotype was seen once. The J gene is TRBJ2-3, the V gene TRBV29-1; D remains ambiguous. Trimming stripped 5 bases from V and 4 bases from J, with 7 bases between. The germline V gene has CDR1 SQVTM and CDR2 ANQGSEA. The length of the CDR3 is 11 residues. The CDR3 sequence: CSVIRADTQYF. The CDR3 DNA reads TGCAGCGTTATAAGGGCAGATACGCAGTATTTT.